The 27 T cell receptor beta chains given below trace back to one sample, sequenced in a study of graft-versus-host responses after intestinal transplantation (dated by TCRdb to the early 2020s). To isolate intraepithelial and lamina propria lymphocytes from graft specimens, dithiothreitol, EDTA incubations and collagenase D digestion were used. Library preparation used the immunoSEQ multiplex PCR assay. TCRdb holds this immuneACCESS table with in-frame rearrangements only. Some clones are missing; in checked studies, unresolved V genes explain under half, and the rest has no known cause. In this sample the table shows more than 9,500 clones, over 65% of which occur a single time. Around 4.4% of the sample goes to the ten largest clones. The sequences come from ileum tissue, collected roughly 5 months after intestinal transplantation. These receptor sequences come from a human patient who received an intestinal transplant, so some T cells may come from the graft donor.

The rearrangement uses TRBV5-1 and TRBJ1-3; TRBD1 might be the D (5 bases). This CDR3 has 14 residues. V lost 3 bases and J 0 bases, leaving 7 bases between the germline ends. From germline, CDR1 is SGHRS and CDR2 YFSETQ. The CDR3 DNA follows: TGCGCCAGCAGCTGGGGCCCCTCTGGAAACACCATATATTTT. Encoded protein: CASSWGPSGNTIYF.

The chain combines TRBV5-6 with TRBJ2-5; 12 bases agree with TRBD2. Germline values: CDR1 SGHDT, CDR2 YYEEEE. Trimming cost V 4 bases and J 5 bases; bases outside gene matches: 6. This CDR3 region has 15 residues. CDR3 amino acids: CASSLAGGPEETQYF. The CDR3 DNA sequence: TGTGCCAGCAGCCTAGCGGGGGGGCCGGAGGAGACCCAGTACTTC. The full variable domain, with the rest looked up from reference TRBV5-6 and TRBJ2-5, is DAGVTQSPTHLIKTRGQQVTLRCSPKSGHDTVSWYQQALGQGPQFIFQYYEEEERQRGNFPDRFSGHQFPNYSSELNVNALLLGDSALYLCASSLAGGPEETQYFGPGTRLLVL.

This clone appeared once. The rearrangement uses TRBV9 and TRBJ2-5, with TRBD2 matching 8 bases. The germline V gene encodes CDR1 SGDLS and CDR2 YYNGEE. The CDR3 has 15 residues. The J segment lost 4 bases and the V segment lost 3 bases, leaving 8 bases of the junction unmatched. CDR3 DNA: TGTGCCAGCAGCGCGAGCGGGAGCCGCGGAGAGACCCAGTACTTC. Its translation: CASSASGSRGETQYF. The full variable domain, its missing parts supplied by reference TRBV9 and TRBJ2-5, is DSGVTQTPKHLITATGQRVTLRCSPRSGDLSVYWYQQSLDQGLQFLIQYYNGEERAKGNILERFSAQQFPDLHSELNLSSLELGDSALYFCASSASGSRGETQYFGPGTRLLVL.

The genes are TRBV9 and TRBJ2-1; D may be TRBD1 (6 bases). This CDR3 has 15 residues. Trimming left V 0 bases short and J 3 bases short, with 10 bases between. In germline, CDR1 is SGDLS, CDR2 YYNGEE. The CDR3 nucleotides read TGTGCCAGCAGCGTAGGGACGGGACACTACAATGAGCAGTTCTTC. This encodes CASSVGTGHYNEQFF. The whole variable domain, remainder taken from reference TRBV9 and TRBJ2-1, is DSGVTQTPKHLITATGQRVTLRCSPRSGDLSVYWYQQSLDQGLQFLIQYYNGEERAKGNILERFSAQQFPDLHSELNLSSLELGDSALYFCASSVGTGHYNEQFFGPGTRLTVL.

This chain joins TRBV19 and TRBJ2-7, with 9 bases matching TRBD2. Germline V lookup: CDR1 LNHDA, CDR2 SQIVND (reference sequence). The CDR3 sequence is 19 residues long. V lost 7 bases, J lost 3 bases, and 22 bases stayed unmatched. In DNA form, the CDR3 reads TGTGCCAGTAAAACGGACACGGGACTAGCAGCCGCCCAAGTCTACGAGCAGTACTTC. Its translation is CASKTDTGLAAAQVYEQYF. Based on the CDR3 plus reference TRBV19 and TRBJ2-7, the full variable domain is DGGITQSPKYLFRKEGQNVTLSCEQNLNHDAMYWYRQDPGQGLRLIYYSQIVNDFQKGDIAEGYSVSREKKESFPLTVTSAQKNPTAFYLCASKTDTGLAAAQVYEQYFGPGTRLTVT.

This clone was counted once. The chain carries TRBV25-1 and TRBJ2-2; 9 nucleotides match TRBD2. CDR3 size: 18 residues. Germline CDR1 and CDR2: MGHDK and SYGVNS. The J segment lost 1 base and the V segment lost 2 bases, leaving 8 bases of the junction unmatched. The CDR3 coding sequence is TGTGCCAGCAGTGAAGGGCTAGCGGGACAAATGAACACCGGGGAGCTGTTTTTT. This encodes CASSEGLAGQMNTGELFF.

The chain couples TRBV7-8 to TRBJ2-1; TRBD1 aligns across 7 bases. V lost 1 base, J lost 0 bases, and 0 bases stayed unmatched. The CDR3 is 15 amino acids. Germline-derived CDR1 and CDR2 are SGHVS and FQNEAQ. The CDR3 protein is CASSLGTGSYNEQFF. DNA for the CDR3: TGTGCCAGCAGCTTAGGGACAGGCTCCTACAATGAGCAGTTCTTC.

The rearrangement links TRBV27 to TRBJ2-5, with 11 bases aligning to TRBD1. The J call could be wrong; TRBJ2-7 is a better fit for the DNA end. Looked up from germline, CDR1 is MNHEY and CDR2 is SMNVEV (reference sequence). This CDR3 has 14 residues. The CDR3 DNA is TGTGCCAGCAGTTTGGGACAGGGGGCCTACGAGCAGTACTTC. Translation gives CASSLGQGAYEQYF.

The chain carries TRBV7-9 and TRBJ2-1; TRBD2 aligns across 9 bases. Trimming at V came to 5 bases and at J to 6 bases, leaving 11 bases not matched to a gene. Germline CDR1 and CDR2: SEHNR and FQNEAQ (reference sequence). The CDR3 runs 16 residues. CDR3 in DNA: TGTGCCAGCAGCCCTCGGGGAGCGGGGGGAAGCAATGAGCAGTTCTTC. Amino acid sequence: CASSPRGAGGSNEQFF.

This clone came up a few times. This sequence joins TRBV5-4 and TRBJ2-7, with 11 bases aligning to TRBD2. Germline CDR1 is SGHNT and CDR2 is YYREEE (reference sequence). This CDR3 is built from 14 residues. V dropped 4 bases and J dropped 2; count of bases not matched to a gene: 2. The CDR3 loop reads CASSQGLAAYEQYF. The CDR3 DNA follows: TGTGCCAGCAGCCAGGGACTAGCGGCCTACGAGCAGTACTTC.

The CDR3 sequence is CASSANSLAEQYF. CDR3 sequence (DNA): TGTGCCAGTAGTGCGAACAGCCTCGCCGAGCAGTACTTC. The V and J genes are TRBV19 and TRBJ2-7; D ambiguous. Between the trimmed V and J ends, which lost 5 bases and 6 bases, there was a span of 14 bases. The V gene's germline CDR1 is LNHDA and CDR2 SQIVND (reference sequence). There are 13 residues in the CDR3.

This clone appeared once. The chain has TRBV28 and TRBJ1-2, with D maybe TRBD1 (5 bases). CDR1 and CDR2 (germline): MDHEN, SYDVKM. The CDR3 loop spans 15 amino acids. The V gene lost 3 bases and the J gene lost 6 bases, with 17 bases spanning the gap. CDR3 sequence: CASSLGGGTLDGYTF. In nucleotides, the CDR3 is TGTGCCAGCAGTTTGGGGGGGGGTACCCTCGATGGCTACACCTTC.

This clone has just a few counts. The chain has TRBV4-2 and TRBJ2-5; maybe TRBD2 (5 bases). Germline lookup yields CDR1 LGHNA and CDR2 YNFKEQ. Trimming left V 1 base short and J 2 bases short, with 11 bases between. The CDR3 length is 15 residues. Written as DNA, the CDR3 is TGTGCCAGCAGCCAAGGTACAGCGGTTCAAGAGACCCAGTACTTC. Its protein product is CASSQGTAVQETQYF.

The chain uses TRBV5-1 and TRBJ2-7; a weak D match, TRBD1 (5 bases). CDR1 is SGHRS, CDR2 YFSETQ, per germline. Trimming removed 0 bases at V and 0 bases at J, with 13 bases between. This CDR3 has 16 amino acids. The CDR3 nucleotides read TGCGCCAGCAGCTTGGTGGTCTTCGGACACTCCTACGAGCAGTACTTC. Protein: CASSLVVFGHSYEQYF.

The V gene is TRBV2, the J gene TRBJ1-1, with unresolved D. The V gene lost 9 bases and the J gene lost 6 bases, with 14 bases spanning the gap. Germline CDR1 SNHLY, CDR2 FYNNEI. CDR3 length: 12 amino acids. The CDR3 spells CASDRGWSEAFF. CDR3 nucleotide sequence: TGTGCCAGTGACCGGGGTTGGTCTGAAGCTTTCTTT.

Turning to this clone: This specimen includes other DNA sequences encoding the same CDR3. CDR3 coding DNA: TGTGCCACCAGTAGGGACGGGGGATATCAGCCCCAGCATTTT. Its translation: CATSRDGGYQPQHF. The chain employs TRBV15 and TRBJ1-5; D is perhaps TRBD1 (5 bases). CDR1 and CDR2 (germline): LNHNV, YYDKDF (reference sequence). This CDR3 region has 14 residues. The V end was cut by 6 bases, the J end by 5 bases, with 14 bases between. Filled out from reference TRBV15 and TRBJ1-5, the complete variable domain reads DAMVIQNPRYQVTQFGKPVTLSCSQTLNHNVMYWYQQKSSQAPKLLFHYYDKDFNNEADTPDNFQSRRPNTSFCFLDIRSPGLGDTAMYLCATSRDGGYQPQHFGDGTRLSIL.

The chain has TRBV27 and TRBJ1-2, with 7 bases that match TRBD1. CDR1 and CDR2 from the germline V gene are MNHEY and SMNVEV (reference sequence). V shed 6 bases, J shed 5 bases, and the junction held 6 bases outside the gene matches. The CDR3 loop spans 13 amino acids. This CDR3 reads CASRRDSGYGYTF. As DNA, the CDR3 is TGTGCCAGCAGACGGGACAGCGGTTATGGCTACACCTTC.

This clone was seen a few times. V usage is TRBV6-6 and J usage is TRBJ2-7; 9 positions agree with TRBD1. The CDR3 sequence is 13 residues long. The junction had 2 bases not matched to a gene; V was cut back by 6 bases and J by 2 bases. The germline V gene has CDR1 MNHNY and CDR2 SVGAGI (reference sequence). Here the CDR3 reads CASRDRGPYEQYF. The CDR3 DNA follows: TGTGCCAGCAGGGACAGGGGCCCCTACGAGCAGTACTTC.

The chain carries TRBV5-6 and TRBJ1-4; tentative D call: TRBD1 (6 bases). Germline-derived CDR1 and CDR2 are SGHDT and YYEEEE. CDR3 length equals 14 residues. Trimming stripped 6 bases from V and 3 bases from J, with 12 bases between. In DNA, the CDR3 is TGTGCCAGCACCCTAGGGGGTCCTAATGAAAAACTGTTTTTT. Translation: CASTLGGPNEKLFF.

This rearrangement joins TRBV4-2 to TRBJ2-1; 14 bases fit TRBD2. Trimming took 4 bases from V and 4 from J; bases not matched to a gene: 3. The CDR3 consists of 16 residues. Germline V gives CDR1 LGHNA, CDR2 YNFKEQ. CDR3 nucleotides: TGTGCCAGCAGCCGCGGGACTAGCGGGAGTTACAATGAGCAGTTCTTC. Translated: CASSRGTSGSYNEQFF.

CDR3 loop: CASSTGTVMNTEAFF. The CDR3 DNA is TGTGCCAGCTCGACCGGGACAGTCATGAACACTGAAGCTTTCTTT. This chain joins TRBV18 and TRBJ1-1; 7 bases map to TRBD1. The germline V gene encodes CDR1 KGHSH and CDR2 LQKENI. The CDR3 contains 15 residues. Germline trimming cut 6 bases from V and 0 bases from J; bases unmatched to any gene: 7. The full variable domain, rest sourced from reference TRBV18 and TRBJ1-1, is NAGVMQNPRHLVRRRGQEARLRCSPMKGHSHVYWYRQLPEEGLKFMVYLQKENIIDESGMPKERFSAEFPKEGPSILRIQQVVRGDSAAYFCASSTGTVMNTEAFFGQGTRLTVV.

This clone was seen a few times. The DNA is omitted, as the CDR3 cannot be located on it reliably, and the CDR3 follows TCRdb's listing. The CDR3 sequence: CASSLFGEGEQYF. V is TRBV7-9 and J is TRBJ2-7; the table's D call, TRBD2, has no DNA check behind it. The CDR3 spans 13 amino acids, including both terminal residues. CDR1 and CDR2 (germline): SEHNR, FQNEAQ (reference sequence).

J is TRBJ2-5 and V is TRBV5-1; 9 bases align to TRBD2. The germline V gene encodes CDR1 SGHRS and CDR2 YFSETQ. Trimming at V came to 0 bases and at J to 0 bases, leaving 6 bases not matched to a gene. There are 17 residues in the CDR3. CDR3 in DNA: TGCGCCAGCAGCTTGGGTGCGGGAGGGGCGTACCAAGAGACCCAGTACTTC. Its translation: CASSLGAGGAYQETQYF. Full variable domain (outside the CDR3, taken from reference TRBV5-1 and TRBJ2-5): KAGVTQTPRYLIKTRGQQVTLSCSPISGHRSVSWYQQTPGQGLQFLFEYFSETQRNKGNFPGRFSGRQFSNSRSEMNVSTLELGDSALYLCASSLGAGGAYQETQYFGPGTRLLVL.

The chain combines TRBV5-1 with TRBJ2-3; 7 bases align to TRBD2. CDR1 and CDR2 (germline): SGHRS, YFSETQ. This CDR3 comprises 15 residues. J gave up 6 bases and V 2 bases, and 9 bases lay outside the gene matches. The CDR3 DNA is TGCGCCAGCAGCTTTGGGGCGGGAGCAGCTGATACGCAGTATTTT. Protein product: CASSFGAGAADTQYF.

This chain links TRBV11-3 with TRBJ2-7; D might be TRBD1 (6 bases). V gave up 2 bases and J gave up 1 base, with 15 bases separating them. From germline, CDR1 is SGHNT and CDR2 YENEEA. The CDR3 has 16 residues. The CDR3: CASSLRSITGSYEQYF. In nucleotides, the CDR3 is TGTGCCAGCAGCTTAAGATCGATCACAGGGTCCTACGAGCAGTACTTC.

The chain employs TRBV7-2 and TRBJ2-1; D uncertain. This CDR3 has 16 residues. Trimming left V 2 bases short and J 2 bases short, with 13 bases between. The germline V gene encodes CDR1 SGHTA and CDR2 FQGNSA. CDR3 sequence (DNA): TGTGCCAGCAGCTTAAGGTCCGCGGCTACCTACAATGAGCAGTTCTTC. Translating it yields CASSLRSAATYNEQFF.

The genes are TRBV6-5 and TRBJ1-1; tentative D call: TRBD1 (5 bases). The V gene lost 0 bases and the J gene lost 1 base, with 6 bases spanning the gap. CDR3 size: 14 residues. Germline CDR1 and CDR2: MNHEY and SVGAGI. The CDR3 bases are TGTGCCAGCAGTTACTCGCAGGGGAACACTGAAGCTTTCTTT. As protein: CASSYSQGNTEAFF.